A selection of T cell receptor beta chains follows, all from one sample in a study of blood T cell repertoires in COVID-19. TCRdb keeps only in-frame clones here, not all; method: immunoSEQ multiplex PCR. The table includes about 97,000 clones, 80% to 90% detected once. Source material: peripheral blood. Receptors were obtained from a man aged 40-55 years with active or convalescent COVID-19. The CDR3 runs from the conserved cysteine through the conserved F or W. A D gene is named only where the DNA matches it firmly. For some rows the clone size is stated as once, few or many, or as a class when expanded; others skip it.

abundance: NA
d_gene: TRBD2
j_gene: TRBJ2-5
v_gene: TRBV10-1
CDR3aa: CASSDSGGSETQYF
CDR3nt: TGCGCCAGCAGTGACAGCGGGGGCTCGGAGACCCAGTACTTC

abundance: once
d_gene: TRBD1
j_gene: TRBJ1-1
v_gene: TRBV4-3
CDR3aa: CASSRDRSGYTEAFF
CDR3nt: TGCGCCAGCAGCCGGGACAGATCGGGGTACACTGAAGCTTTCTTT

abundance: NA
d_gene: NA
j_gene: TRBJ1-2
v_gene: TRBV4-3
CDR3aa: CASSQDGQAGRGYTF
CDR3nt: TGCGCCAGCAGCCAAGATGGGCAGGCTGGTCGAGGCTACACCTTC

abundance: NA
d_gene: TRBD1
j_gene: TRBJ1-3
v_gene: TRBV14
CDR3aa: CASSHRTGAGNTIYF
CDR3nt: TGTGCCAGCAGCCACCGGACAGGGGCAGGAAACACCATATATTTT

abundance: NA
d_gene: TRBD1
j_gene: TRBJ1-2
v_gene: TRBV6-5
CDR3aa: CASSYSGQLGGYTF
CDR3nt: TGTGCCAGCAGTTACTCGGGACAGCTAGGTGGCTACACCTTC

abundance: NA
d_gene: TRBD1
j_gene: TRBJ1-6
v_gene: TRBV7-9
CDR3aa: CASSKDRGVNSPLHF
CDR3nt: TGTGCCAGCTCCAAGGACAGGGGAGTGAATTCACCCCTCCACTTT

abundance: NA
d_gene: TRBD1
j_gene: TRBJ1-3
v_gene: TRBV10-3
CDR3aa: CASTGTGDGNTIYF
CDR3nt: TGTGCCAGCACCGGGACAGGCGATGGAAACACCATATATTTT

abundance: few
d_gene: TRBD1
j_gene: TRBJ1-4
v_gene: TRBV5-1
CDR3aa: CASSFGHQGARSNEKLFF
CDR3nt: TGCGCCAGCAGCTTCGGGCACCAGGGGGCGCGTTCTAATGAAAAACTGTTTTTT

abundance: NA
d_gene: TRBD2
j_gene: TRBJ2-2
v_gene: TRBV4-1
CDR3aa: CASSQDWAGGPSRELFF
CDR3nt: TGCGCCAGCAGCCAAGACTGGGCGGGGGGGCCTTCCCGGGAGCTGTTTTTT

abundance: once
d_gene: TRBD1
j_gene: TRBJ1-2
v_gene: TRBV6-5
CDR3aa: CASSYRTGAPNYGYTF
CDR3nt: TGTGCCAGCAGTTACCGGACAGGGGCTCCTAACTATGGCTACACCTTC

abundance: NA
d_gene: TRBD2
j_gene: TRBJ2-3
v_gene: TRBV4-1
CDR3aa: CASSQDSRGGTDTQYF
CDR3nt: TGCGCCAGCAGCCAAGATTCCCGGGGGGGCACAGATACGCAGTATTTT

abundance: NA
d_gene: NA
j_gene: TRBJ2-3
v_gene: TRBV7-2
CDR3aa: CASSLGAVADTQYF
CDR3nt: TGTGCCAGCAGCTTAGGGGCCGTCGCAGATACGCAGTATTTT

abundance: NA
d_gene: NA
j_gene: TRBJ2-5
v_gene: TRBV3-1/TRBV3-2
CDR3aa: CASSQDLVGAMETQYF
CDR3nt: TGTGCCAGCAGCCAAGATCTGGTGGGGGCCATGGAGACCCAGTACTTC

abundance: NA
d_gene: NA
j_gene: TRBJ2-7
v_gene: TRBV21-1
CDR3aa: CASSKLYGRGSYEQYF
CDR3nt: TGTGCCAGCAGCAAATTGTACGGTAGGGGGAGTTACGAGCAGTACTTC

abundance: NA
d_gene: TRBD2
j_gene: TRBJ2-5
v_gene: TRBV5-1
CDR3aa: CASSQKTSGVITARQETQYF
CDR3nt: TGCGCCAGCAGCCAAAAGACTAGCGGGGTTATCACGGCGCGTCAAGAGACCCAGTACTTC

abundance: once
d_gene: NA
j_gene: TRBJ1-1
v_gene: TRBV7-6
CDR3aa: CASSLEGNAEAFF
CDR3nt: TGTGCCAGCAGCTTAGAGGGGAATGCTGAAGCTTTCTTT

abundance: NA
d_gene: TRBD2
j_gene: TRBJ2-2
v_gene: TRBV5-4
CDR3aa: CASRVGLAGGNTGELFF
CDR3nt: TGTGCCAGCAGGGTAGGACTAGCGGGGGGGAACACCGGGGAGCTGTTTTTT

abundance: NA
d_gene: TRBD2
j_gene: TRBJ2-7
v_gene: TRBV3-1/TRBV3-2
CDR3aa: CASSQVAGGNHEQYF
CDR3nt: TGTGCCAGCAGCCAAGTCGCGGGGGGGAACCACGAGCAGTACTTC

abundance: few
d_gene: TRBD1
j_gene: TRBJ2-7
v_gene: TRBV6-2/TRBV6-3
CDR3aa: CASSRDRGTYEQYF
CDR3nt: TGTGCCAGCAGTCGGGACAGGGGGACCTACGAGCAGTACTTC

abundance: NA
d_gene: TRBD1
j_gene: TRBJ1-1
v_gene: TRBV18
CDR3aa: CASSPRMATGVMNTEAFF
CDR3nt: TGTGCCAGCTCACCTAGGATGGCGACAGGGGTTATGAACACTGAAGCTTTCTTT

abundance: once
d_gene: NA
j_gene: TRBJ2-7
v_gene: TRBV12-3/TRBV12-4
CDR3aa: CASSLTGYEQYF
CDR3nt: TGTGCCAGCAGTTTAACAGGGTACGAGCAGTACTTC

abundance: NA
d_gene: TRBD1
j_gene: TRBJ1-3
v_gene: TRBV9
CDR3aa: CASSASGTGDSGNTIYF
CDR3nt: TGTGCCAGCAGCGCCTCCGGGACAGGGGACTCTGGAAACACCATATATTTT

abundance: NA
d_gene: NA
j_gene: TRBJ1-1
v_gene: TRBV15
CDR3aa: CATSRDVAVNTEAFF
CDR3nt: TGTGCCACCAGCAGAGATGTGGCAGTGAACACTGAAGCTTTCTTT

abundance: NA
d_gene: TRBD1
j_gene: TRBJ2-3
v_gene: TRBV5-1
CDR3aa: CASSSGTGFRTDTQYF
CDR3nt: TGCGCCAGCAGCTCTGGGACAGGGTTTAGGACAGATACGCAGTATTTT

abundance: NA
d_gene: TRBD1
j_gene: TRBJ2-4
v_gene: TRBV3-1/TRBV3-2
CDR3aa: CASSQDRVNIQYF
CDR3nt: TGTGCCAGCAGCCAGGACAGGGTAAACATTCAGTACTTC

abundance: NA
d_gene: TRBD1
j_gene: TRBJ1-5
v_gene: TRBV19
CDR3aa: CASRRQGGNQPQHF
CDR3nt: TGTGCCAGTAGAAGACAGGGCGGCAATCAGCCCCAGCATTTT

abundance: NA
d_gene: TRBD1
j_gene: TRBJ1-5
v_gene: TRBV7-2
CDR3aa: CASSFNRGDGQPQHF
CDR3nt: TGTGCCAGCAGCTTTAACAGGGGAGATGGTCAGCCCCAGCATTTT

abundance: NA
d_gene: TRBD1
j_gene: TRBJ2-2
v_gene: TRBV27
CDR3aa: CASTTTGTVNTGELFF
CDR3nt: TGTGCCAGCACGACTACCGGGACAGTAAACACCGGGGAGCTGTTTTTT

abundance: NA
d_gene: NA
j_gene: TRBJ1-5
v_gene: TRBV6-1
CDR3aa: CASSERGWDPNQPQHF
CDR3nt: TGTGCCAGCAGTGAAAGGGGGTGGGACCCCAATCAGCCCCAGCATTTT

abundance: NA
d_gene: TRBD1
j_gene: TRBJ2-2
v_gene: TRBV9
CDR3aa: CASSPDPRGTGELFF
CDR3nt: TGTGCCAGCAGCCCTGACCCCAGGGGGACCGGGGAGCTGTTTTTT

abundance: once
d_gene: TRBD1
j_gene: TRBJ1-5
v_gene: TRBV6-6
CDR3aa: CASSNRDRVSNQPQHF
CDR3nt: TGTGCCAGCAGTAACCGGGACAGGGTGAGCAATCAGCCCCAGCATTTT

abundance: NA
d_gene: NA
j_gene: TRBJ1-1
v_gene: TRBV5-5
CDR3aa: CASSLLQVTNTEAFF
CDR3nt: TGTGCCAGCAGCTTGTTACAGGTCACGAACACTGAAGCTTTCTTT

abundance: NA
d_gene: NA
j_gene: TRBJ1-5
v_gene: TRBV6-5
CDR3aa: CASRGPGVQPQHF
CDR3nt: TGTGCCAGCAGGGGACCGGGGGTGCAGCCCCAGCATTTT

abundance: NA
d_gene: NA
j_gene: TRBJ2-7
v_gene: TRBV5-1
CDR3aa: CASSLSSYEQYF
CDR3nt: TGCGCCAGCAGCCTGAGCTCCTACGAGCAGTACTTC

abundance: once
d_gene: NA
j_gene: TRBJ1-2
v_gene: TRBV9
CDR3aa: CASSADPRGWVGYGYTF
CDR3nt: TGTGCCAGCAGCGCCGACCCCAGGGGCTGGGTCGGGTATGGCTACACCTTC

abundance: once
d_gene: NA
j_gene: TRBJ1-3
v_gene: TRBV5-1
CDR3aa: CASSPQGGEFDTIYF
CDR3nt: TGCGCCAGCAGCCCGCAGGGAGGGGAATTTGACACCATATATTTT

abundance: NA
d_gene: NA
j_gene: TRBJ1-1
v_gene: TRBV24-1
CDR3aa: CATARAFF
CDR3nt: TGTGCCACCGCCAGGGCTTTCTTT

abundance: once
d_gene: NA
j_gene: TRBJ1-1
v_gene: TRBV18
CDR3aa: CASSPRNNRDTEAFF
CDR3nt: TGTGCCAGCTCACCACGGAACAATCGGGACACTGAAGCTTTCTTT

abundance: NA
d_gene: NA
j_gene: TRBJ1-1
v_gene: TRBV6-5
CDR3aa: CASSYSAPRSTEAFF
CDR3nt: TGTGCCAGCAGTTACTCCGCCCCGCGGAGCACTGAAGCTTTCTTT

abundance: few
d_gene: NA
j_gene: TRBJ2-2
v_gene: TRBV11-2
CDR3aa: CASSLARGWTGELFF
CDR3nt: TGTGCCAGCAGCTTAGCCAGGGGTTGGACCGGGGAGCTGTTTTTT

abundance: once
d_gene: NA
j_gene: TRBJ2-3
v_gene: TRBV27
CDR3aa: CASSPDFPSTDTQYF
CDR3nt: TGTGCCAGCAGTCCGGACTTCCCCAGCACAGATACGCAGTATTTT

abundance: NA
d_gene: NA
j_gene: TRBJ1-6
v_gene: TRBV7-2
CDR3aa: CASRQGQINSPLHF
CDR3nt: TGTGCCTCCCGGCAGGGCCAGATAAATTCACCCCTCCACTTT

abundance: NA
d_gene: TRBD2
j_gene: TRBJ2-5
v_gene: TRBV11-3
CDR3aa: CASSLGLTSGGEETQYF
CDR3nt: TGTGCCAGCAGCTTAGGTCTGACTAGCGGGGGGGAAGAGACCCAGTACTTC

abundance: NA
d_gene: NA
j_gene: TRBJ1-1
v_gene: TRBV3-1/TRBV3-2
CDR3aa: CASSQADRQHTEAFF
CDR3nt: TGTGCCAGCAGCCAAGCCGACAGGCAGCATACTGAAGCTTTCTTT